This TCR beta chain emerged from a study of blood T cell repertoires in COVID-19. Repertoires were generated with immunoSEQ multiplex PCR, while TCRdb's copy carries only in-frame clones and drops some. The data hold some 250,000 clones, with roughly nine tenths observed a single time. The CDR3 runs 13 residues. The V gene's germline CDR1 is MNHEY and CDR2 SVGAGI. V gave up 2 bases and J gave up 3 bases, with 7 bases separating them. The chain uses TRBV6-5 and TRBJ1-1, with D possibly TRBD1 on 5 matching bases. This sequence originates from a man in his 60s with acute or convalescent COVID-19. The sample taken for sequencing was peripheral blood. CDR3 DNA sequence: TGTGCCAGCAGTTACCAGGGCGACACTGAAGCTTTCTTT. Residues: CASSYQGDTEAFF.